Listed here is a single T cell receptor (beta chain). Its matching antigen is unknown. The data originate from a study of CD8 T cells in Susac syndrome. At the level of the study: When blood was collected, patients with Susac syndrome were therapy-naive, were taking corticosteroids, or were receiving intravenous immunoglobulin alone.

Reverse transcription of roughly 0.5 to 1 ug RNA was performed with random hexamers. MiXCR, applied by TCRdb to the immunoSEQ multiplex PCR reads, yields one record per CDR3 protein. The data hold under 200,000 distinct CDR3 sequences, with around 90% observed a single time. The V end was cut by 2 bases, the J end by 0 bases, with 4 bases between. This CDR3 spans 13 amino acids. In germline, CDR1 is MNHEY, CDR2 SVGAGI. General study results and limits: In Susac syndrome, the CD4+ T cell repertoires did not show clonal expansion.

Patients having Susac syndrome satisfied recently defined diagnostic criteria for definite or probable disease. Source material: CD4+ T cells from PBMCs. The rearrangement joins TRBV6-5 to TRBJ1-1; D is ambiguous. The sequence derives from a human donor with Susac syndrome. CDR3 DNA sequence: TGTGCCAGCAGTTACCTGGTGAACACTGAAGCTTTCTTT. This sequence encodes CASSYLVNTEAFF.